This T cell receptor beta chain was captured by sequencing in a study of T cells in Graves' hyperthyroidism and ophthalmopathy. Study summary: The initial diagnosis was the point when peripheral blood was collected, ahead of any treatment.

Ophthalmopathy patients had moderate-to-severe active disease, CAS ≥3, NOSPECS ≥4, and disease duration under 3 months. Roughly 9.1 ml of fresh peripheral blood supplied the PBMCs. In its sample, this clonotype was seen many times. Its antigen is unknown. General observations from the study: Model output signaled ophthalmopathy a median 6.5 months ahead of onset.

RNA transcripts gave rise to amplified TCR beta CDR3 regions. The study used the HTBI primer set for a first-round RT-PCR of the TCR CDR3. TCRdb re-derived calls from the multiplex PCR reads in MiXCR, one entry per CDR3 protein. This sample has 300,000 to 450,000 distinct CDR3 sequences; roughly 15% occur once, and the top ten carry around 20%. What was sequenced was blood. This TCR was recovered from a woman aged 25 to 39 with Graves' ophthalmopathy.

The CDR3 reads CASSYTSEQYF. The CDR3 DNA sequence: TGTGCCAGCAGTTATACTAGCGAGCAGTACTTC. This chain connects TRBV12-3 or TRBV12-4 to TRBJ2-7; possible D gene TRBD2, 5 bases. The CDR3 is 11 residues long. The germline V and J ends were trimmed by 4 bases and 6 bases, with 7 bases remaining between them.